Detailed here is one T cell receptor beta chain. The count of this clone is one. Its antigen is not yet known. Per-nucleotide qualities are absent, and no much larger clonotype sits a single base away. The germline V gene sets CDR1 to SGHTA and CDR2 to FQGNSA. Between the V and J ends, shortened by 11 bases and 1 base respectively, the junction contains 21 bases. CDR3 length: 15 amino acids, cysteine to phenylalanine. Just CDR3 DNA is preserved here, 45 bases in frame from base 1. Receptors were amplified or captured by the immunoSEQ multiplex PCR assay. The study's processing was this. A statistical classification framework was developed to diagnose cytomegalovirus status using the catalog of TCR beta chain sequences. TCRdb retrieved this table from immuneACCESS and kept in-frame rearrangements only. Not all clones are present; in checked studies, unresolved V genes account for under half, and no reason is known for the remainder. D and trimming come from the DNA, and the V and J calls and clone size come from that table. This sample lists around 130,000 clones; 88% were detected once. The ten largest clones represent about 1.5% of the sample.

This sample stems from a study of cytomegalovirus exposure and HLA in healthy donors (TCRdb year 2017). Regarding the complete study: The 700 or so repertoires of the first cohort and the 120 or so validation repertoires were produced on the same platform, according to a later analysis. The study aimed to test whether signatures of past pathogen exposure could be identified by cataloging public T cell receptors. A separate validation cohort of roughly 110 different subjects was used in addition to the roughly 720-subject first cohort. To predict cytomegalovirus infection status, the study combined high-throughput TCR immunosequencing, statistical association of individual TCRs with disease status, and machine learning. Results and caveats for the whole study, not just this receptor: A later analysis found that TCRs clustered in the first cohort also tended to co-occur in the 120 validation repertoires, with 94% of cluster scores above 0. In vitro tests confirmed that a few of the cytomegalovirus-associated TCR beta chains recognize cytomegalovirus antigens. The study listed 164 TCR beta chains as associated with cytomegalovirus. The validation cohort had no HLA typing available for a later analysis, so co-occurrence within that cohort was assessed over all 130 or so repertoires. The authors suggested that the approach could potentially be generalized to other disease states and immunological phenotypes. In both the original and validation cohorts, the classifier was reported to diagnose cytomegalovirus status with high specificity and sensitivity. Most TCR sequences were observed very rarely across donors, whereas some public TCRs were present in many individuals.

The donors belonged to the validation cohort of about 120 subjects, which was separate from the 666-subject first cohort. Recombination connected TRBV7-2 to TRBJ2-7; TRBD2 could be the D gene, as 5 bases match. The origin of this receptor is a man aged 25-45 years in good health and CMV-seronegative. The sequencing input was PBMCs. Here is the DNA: TGTGCCGGTCCTTTCGACGTGGGAGTATCCTACGAGCAGTACTTC. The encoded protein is CAGPFDVGVSYEQYF.